This T cell receptor (beta chain) was sequenced in a study of T cells after yellow fever vaccination. This clonotype was found a few times. A universal primer site and UMIs were added as TCR cDNA was made by 5'RACE template switching. Each CDR3 protein gets one entry after TCRdb re-called the 5' RACE reads with MiXCR. Of 150,000 to 200,000 distinct CDR3 sequences detected, approximately 10% appear once; the ten largest clones hold about 40%. Germline V gene lookup returns CDR1 SGDLS and CDR2 YYNGEE. CDR3 length: 16 residues. Trimming removed 0 bases from V and 0 bases from J, with 10 bases in between.

The starting material was CD8+ T cells sorted from PBMCs, obtained 15 days after the yellow fever booster vaccination. This TCR was recovered from a young man who received the YFV17D yellow fever vaccine. This sequence joins TRBV9 and TRBJ2-1; unclear D gene. The CDR3 DNA follows: TGTGCCAGCAGCGTAGGAGGCCAAGGCTCCTACAATGAGCAGTTCTTC. Its translation: CASSVGGQGSYNEQFF.